The rows below give T cell receptor beta chains drawn from one sample of a study of blood T cell repertoires in COVID-19. Sequenced by immunoSEQ multiplex PCR; TCRdb stores in-frame clones only, minus some. The table has approximately 50,000 clones, over 75% seen once. The sequencing sample was made of peripheral blood. The receptors shown here come from a man older than 75 with COVID-19, enrolled during active disease. The CDR3 runs from the conserved cysteine through the conserved F or W. A D gene is named only where the DNA matches it firmly. The size of a clone is reported for some rows only, either as once, few or many, or as a class for expanded clones.

V	D	J	size	DNA	CDR3
TRBV2	-	TRBJ1-4	few	TGTGCCAGCCGAAAAGAGGACAGCCACGAAAAACTGTTTTTT	CASRKEDSHEKLFF
TRBV4-3	TRBD2	TRBJ2-2	-	TGCGCCAGCCACGGGAGCGGGGCCGCAGGAGGGGAGCTGTTTTTT	CASHGSGAAGGELFF
TRBV6-5	TRBD1	TRBJ1-2	-	TGTGCCAGCAGGGCAGACAGGGTCAATGGCTACACCTTC	CASRADRVNGYTF
TRBV28	-	TRBJ1-2	once	TGTGCCAGCAGTTTACGGGCAGGGGATGGCTACACCTTC	CASSLRAGDGYTF
TRBV24-1	-	TRBJ1-5	-	TGTGCCACCAGTGATTTTTCCGGGTTTGGCAATCAGCCCCAGCATTTT	CATSDFSGFGNQPQHF
TRBV21-1	-	TRBJ1-1	-	TGTGCCAGCAGCAGGGGGGGTGGTCCAGGCTCCTGGGGCACTGAAGCTTTCTTT	CASSRGGGPGSWGTEAFF
TRBV5-4	-	TRBJ1-1	-	TGTGCCAGCAGCGCTTCTCAGGGGACTGAAGCTTTCTTT	CASSASQGTEAFF
TRBV18	TRBD2	TRBJ2-3	-	TGTGCCAGCTCAACCACTAGCGGGGCGACAGATACGCAGTATTTT	CASSTTSGATDTQYF
TRBV7-8	-	TRBJ1-1	-	TGTGCCAGCAGCCCTGGGAGGGTTGAAGCTTTCTTT	CASSPGRVEAFF
TRBV5-1	-	TRBJ1-5	once	TGCGCCAGCAGCTTGGGGACAGACGGGGATCAGCCCCAGCATTTT	CASSLGTDGDQPQHF
TRBV5-5	-	TRBJ1-3	-	TGTGCCAGCAGATCCCCAGGCGGGGTGGGAAACACCATATATTTT	CASRSPGGVGNTIYF
TRBV7-8	-	TRBJ1-2	-	TGTGCCAGCAGCCGAGAGGGGGAAAGCTATGGCTACACCTTC	CASSREGESYGYTF
TRBV28	TRBD1	TRBJ2-7	few	TGTGCCAGCAACCCCCCGGGTGTTTACAGGGGGCGAGCCTACGAGCAGTACTTC	CASNPPGVYRGRAYEQYF
TRBV7-2	-	TRBJ2-1	few	TGTGCCAGCAGCTTAGCGGGAGCTGGCGATGAGCAGTTCTTC	CASSLAGAGDEQFF
TRBV2	TRBD1	TRBJ2-2	-	TGTGCCAGGACCAGGGGACAGTCGAACACCGGGGAGCTGTTTTTT	CARTRGQSNTGELFF
TRBV19	-	TRBJ1-2	once	TGTGCCAGTAGTATAGACCGCCCCGGGAGACCCCAAGGTGGTGGCTACACCTTC	CASSIDRPGRPQGGGYTF
TRBV7-9	TRBD2	TRBJ2-1	-	TGTGCCAGCAGCTTGGGAGGGAAGGAGGGTAATGAGCAGTTCTTC	CASSLGGKEGNEQFF
TRBV9	TRBD1	TRBJ2-2	-	TGTGCCAGCAGCATCGGGACAGTCAACACCGGGGAGCTGTTTTTT	CASSIGTVNTGELFF
TRBV6-5	TRBD1	TRBJ2-3	-	TGTGCCAGCAGTTACACCCGACAGGGGGCCACAGATACGCAGTATTTT	CASSYTRQGATDTQYF
TRBV30	-	TRBJ1-2	-	TGTGCCTGGAGTGTTAGCAGGGCTAACTATGGCTACACCTTC	CAWSVSRANYGYTF
TRBV24-1	-	TRBJ1-2	-	TGTGCCACCAGTGACCTGGACAGCGCCGGGGGCTACACCTTC	CATSDLDSAGGYTF
TRBV19	-	TRBJ1-1	few	TGTGCCAGTAGTGACACAGGGACGAACACTGAAGCTTTCTTT	CASSDTGTNTEAFF
TRBV6-5	-	TRBJ2-7	-	TGTGCCAGCAGTTACGCCGGGACACCCCTAGGCGAGCAGTACTTC	CASSYAGTPLGEQYF
TRBV9	TRBD1	TRBJ2-7	few	TGTGCCAGCAGCGTAGCTGGCGGGACAGGGGGCAACGAGCAGTACTTC	CASSVAGGTGGNEQYF
TRBV27	-	TRBJ2-1	-	TGTGCCAGCAGTTCCGGGTCAAGCTCCTACAATGAGCAGTTCTTC	CASSSGSSSYNEQFF
TRBV4-1	-	TRBJ1-2	-	TGCGCCAGCAGCCCCGGGCAGGGAACTAACTATGGCTACACCTTC	CASSPGQGTNYGYTF
TRBV27	TRBD2	TRBJ2-4	-	TGTGCCAGCAGTTACGGCTCTAGTAGCGGGAGGGGCATTCAGTACTTC	CASSYGSSSGRGIQYF
TRBV6-2/TRBV6-3	-	TRBJ1-2	-	TGTGCCAGCAACCCCCGAGGCTATGGCTACACCTTC	CASNPRGYGYTF
TRBV10-1	-	TRBJ1-1	few	TGCGCCAGCAGTGACGGGGGGGGCACTGAAGCTTTCTTT	CASSDGGGTEAFF
TRBV2	TRBD1	TRBJ1-6	few	TGTGCCAGCAGCCAACAGGGGGGTTCCTATAATTCACCCCTCCACTTT	CASSQQGGSYNSPLHF
TRBV18	TRBD1	TRBJ1-1	-	TGTGCCAGCTCACCCGGGACAGGGGGTGGCACTGAAGCTTTCTTT	CASSPGTGGGTEAFF
TRBV11-2	TRBD1	TRBJ2-1	-	TGTGCCAGCAGCTTAGTGAGCGGACAGGGGGAAAATGAGCAGTTCTTC	CASSLVSGQGENEQFF
TRBV5-6	TRBD1	TRBJ2-5	-	TGTGCCAGCAGCTTGGTCACAGGGGCCGTGGGGACCCAGTACTTC	CASSLVTGAVGTQYF
TRBV7-9	-	TRBJ1-4	few	TGTGCCAGCAGCTCATATGAAAAACTGTTTTTT	CASSSYEKLFF
TRBV5-6	-	TRBJ1-4	-	TGTGCCAGCAGCCTTCGGACAGAGCAAGCAACTAATGAAAAACTGTTTTTT	CASSLRTEQATNEKLFF
TRBV7-6	TRBD2	TRBJ2-3	-	TGTGCCAGCAGCTTAGGCAGCGGGGGGGCCTTTGATACGCAGTATTTT	CASSLGSGGAFDTQYF
TRBV27	TRBD2	TRBJ2-1	once	TGTGCCAGCAGCAAGACTAGCGGGCATCCGTCCTACAATGAGCAGTTCTTC	CASSKTSGHPSYNEQFF
TRBV15	TRBD2	TRBJ2-3	-	TGTGCCACCAGGGCCTCCGGGACTAGCTTCACAGATACGCAGTATTTT	CATRASGTSFTDTQYF
TRBV2	-	TRBJ1-5	-	TGTGCCAGCAGACTTACAGCAGCGGGCAATCAGCCCCAGCATTTT	CASRLTAAGNQPQHF
TRBV4-3	-	TRBJ1-2	-	TGCGCCAGCAGCCAGGCTTGGTCGACAGTCAGCTATGGCTACACCTTC	CASSQAWSTVSYGYTF
TRBV18	-	TRBJ1-3	-	TGTGCCAGCTCACCATTATCTGGAAACACCATATATTTT	CASSPLSGNTIYF
TRBV24-1	TRBD1	TRBJ2-2	-	TGTGCCACCAGTCAGGTCAGGGGGCAAGGCGGGGAGCTGTTTTTT	CATSQVRGQGGELFF
TRBV29-1	-	TRBJ1-4	-	TGCAGCGTTGAACCCGTGGAGGGGAATGAAAAACTGTTTTTT	CSVEPVEGNEKLFF
TRBV11-2	TRBD1	TRBJ2-2	-	TGTGCCAGCAGCGCTCCAGGGGGAATGGGGGAGCTGTTTTTT	CASSAPGGMGELFF
TRBV10-3	-	TRBJ2-3	-	TGTGCCATCAGTACCCGGGACATCTTTACGCAGTATTTT	CAISTRDIFTQYF
TRBV27	-	TRBJ1-6	-	TGTGCCAGCAGATCAGACGTGGGGGCGTTTAGGTCACCCCTCCACTTT	CASRSDVGAFRSPLHF
TRBV2	-	TRBJ1-5	few	TGTGCCAGCAGTGGTGACAGCCCCACCAGGCCCCAGCATTTT	CASSGDSPTRPQHF
TRBV28	-	TRBJ1-1	once	TGTGCCAGCAGTGGCCGTCCTGAAGCTTTCTTT	CASSGRPEAFF
TRBV2	-	TRBJ1-5	-	TGTGCCAGCAGTGACAGGGCTAGCAATCAGCCCCAGCATTTT	CASSDRASNQPQHF